Below are 16 T cell receptor beta chains sequenced from a single sample in a study of post-analysis software for immune sequencing data. Study conclusions and caveats: Patients had higher frequencies than controls of a few TRBV segments, including TRBV5-6, TRBV5-1 and TRBV20-1.

The TCR beta cDNA libraries carried unique molecular identifiers. From the PCR reads, TCRdb called clonotypes with MiXCR, one entry per CDR3 protein. This sample yields roughly 570,000 distinct CDR3 sequences, of which about a third are seen a single time; 5% to 6% belongs to the top ten. No cognate antigen is known for these TCRs. Sample: blood. The receptors originated from a girl aged 2-17 years with multiple sclerosis.

This chain connects TRBV28 to TRBJ1-4; tentative D call: TRBD1 (6 bases). The CDR3 runs to 15 residues. Germline V lookup: CDR1 MDHEN, CDR2 SYDVKM. Trimming removed 5 bases at V and 3 bases at J, with 13 bases between. The CDR3 DNA follows: TGTGCCAGCAGTGGGATGGACAGCCCTAATGAAAAACTGTTTTTT. Its translation is CASSGMDSPNEKLFF.

The V and J genes are TRBV24-1 and TRBJ1-1, with 10 bases lining up with TRBD1. The germline V gene has CDR1 KGHDR and CDR2 SFDVKD. The CDR3 contains 12 residues. With V trimmed by 8 bases and J by 7 bases, 3 bases remained unmatched. This chain's CDR3 is CATTTGGGEAFF. The CDR3 DNA reads as TGTGCCACCACGACAGGGGGCGGTGAAGCTTTCTTT.

This chain links TRBV6-1 with TRBJ2-3; tentative D call: TRBD2 (6 bases). The CDR3 has 15 residues. Trimming removed 3 bases at V and 6 bases at J, with 16 bases between. Germline CDR1 is MNHNS and CDR2 is SASEGT. The CDR3, as DNA: TGTGCCAGCAGTGACTTAGCGGAGCCCACGGATACGCAGTATTTT. Protein product: CASSDLAEPTDTQYF.

This clonotype turned up a few times. V is TRBV20-1 and J is TRBJ1-1; tentatively, D is TRBD1 (5 bases). The V gene's germline CDR1 is DFQATT and CDR2 SNEGSKA (reference sequence). Trimming shortened V by 5 bases and J by 5 bases, and 15 bases separated the two germline ends. The CDR3 is made up of 13 amino acids. The CDR3 DNA reads as TGCAGTGCTCTCCTGGCAGGGCTGACTGAAGCTTTCTTT. This gives the protein CSALLAGLTEAFF.

This clonotype was seen just once. The CDR3 here is CSARKRLAGDNEQFF. The DNA for the CDR3 is TGCAGTGCTAGAAAAAGACTAGCGGGGGACAATGAGCAGTTCTTC. The chain is built from TRBV20-1 and TRBJ2-1, with TRBD2 matching 12 bases. The V and J ends lost 2 bases and 5 bases, in that order; junction bases with no gene match: 4. This CDR3 is built from 15 residues. Germline assignment: CDR1 DFQATT and CDR2 SNEGSKA (reference sequence).

The V call is TRBV7-2, the J call TRBJ2-3; no definite D call. V dropped 2 bases and J dropped 2 bases, with 8 bases sitting between them. The CDR3 is made up of 14 amino acids. The germline V gene has CDR1 SGHTA and CDR2 FQGNSA. CDR3 in DNA: TGTGCCAGCAGCTTAATTGCGTCCACAGATACGCAGTATTTT. Amino acid sequence: CASSLIASTDTQYF.

This sequence joins TRBV12-3 or TRBV12-4 and TRBJ1-5; TRBD1 is a possible D gene (5 bases). V lost 7 bases and J 3 bases, leaving 10 bases between the germline ends. This CDR3 comprises 13 residues. The CDR3 loop reads CASNLQDNQPQHF. Written as DNA, the CDR3 is TGTGCCAGCAATCTACAGGACAATCAGCCCCAGCATTTT.

This clonotype turned up a few times. The gene calls are TRBV12-3 or TRBV12-4 and TRBJ1-2, with D possibly TRBD1 on 5 matching bases. The CDR3 runs 13 residues. Trimming took off 2 bases at V and 7 bases at J, with 11 bases between the two ends. CDR3 nucleotides: TGTGCCAGCAGTTTACGAGGGGAAGGTGGCTACACCTTC. Amino acid sequence: CASSLRGEGGYTF.

The chain uses TRBV3-1 and TRBJ2-1, with TRBD2 as a possible D gene (7 bases). Deletions cut 4 bases from V and 7 bases from J, with 17 bases between. CDR3 size: 15 residues. The germline V gene encodes CDR1 LGHDT and CDR2 YNNKEL (reference sequence). CDR3 loop: CASSPMGGRGNEQFF. The CDR3 DNA is TGTGCCAGCAGCCCAATGGGGGGGCGAGGGAATGAGCAGTTCTTC.

In its sample, this clonotype was seen a few times. This chain uses TRBV11-2 with TRBJ2-1; maybe TRBD2 (7 bases). Germline CDR1 is SGHAT and CDR2 is FQNNGV. The CDR3 length is 14 residues. V was pared by 10 bases and J by 4 bases, with 17 bases between. CDR3 sequence reads: CATRWGGRYNEQFF. CDR3 coding DNA: TGTGCCACCCGGTGGGGGGGCCGTTACAATGAGCAGTTCTTC.

This clonotype occurred a few times. In nucleotides, the CDR3 is TGTGCCAGCAGTTACAGGTTATACGAGCAGTACTTC. It translates to CASSYRLYEQYF. The chain uses TRBV6-6 and TRBJ2-7; D unclear. Germline V gene data show CDR1 as MNHNY and CDR2 as SVGAGI (reference sequence). The CDR3 length is 12 residues. Between the trimmed V and J ends, which lost 2 bases and 4 bases, there was a span of 6 bases.

This clonotype was observed a handful of times. This chain uses TRBV7-9 with TRBJ2-6; D might be TRBD1 or TRBD2, each matching 6 bases. The CDR3 is 18 amino acids. V was cut by 4 bases and J by 5 bases, with 21 bases left in between. Germline V gene data show CDR1 as SEHNR and CDR2 as FQNEAQ (reference sequence). The chain's CDR3 is CASSSLKSGEVRANVLTF. The CDR3 coding sequence is TGTGCCAGCAGCTCTCTCAAGTCAGGGGAGGTGAGGGCCAACGTCCTGACTTTC.

The V and J genes are TRBV5-1 and TRBJ1-2; possibly TRBD1 for D (5 bases). The CDR3 covers 16 residues. Germline CDR1 and CDR2: SGHRS and YFSETQ. Trimming removed 3 bases at V and 2 bases at J, with 17 bases between. CDR3 region: CASSSWSGPANYGYTF. The CDR3 DNA follows: TGCGCCAGCAGCTCCTGGTCGGGACCGGCGAACTATGGCTACACCTTC.

The chain recombines TRBV4-2 with TRBJ1-2, with TRBD1 as a possible D gene (5 bases). Trimming pared 4 bases from V and 2 bases from J, leaving 17 bases between. Germline V gene sequence: CDR1 LGHNA, CDR2 YNFKEQ. This CDR3 is 16 amino acids long. The CDR3 loop reads CASSPERGSYNYGYTF. DNA for the CDR3: TGTGCCAGCAGCCCAGAACGGGGCTCGTACAACTATGGCTACACCTTC.

The gene calls are TRBV29-1 and TRBJ1-1; perhaps TRBD1 as D (5 bases). Trimming took off 2 bases at V and 5 bases at J, with 18 bases between the two ends. This CDR3 comprises 15 residues. Germline values: CDR1 SQVTM, CDR2 ANQGSEA. CDR3 DNA: TGCAGCGTTGAACGGGGGGGACGAACGGGAACTGAAGCTTTCTTT. Its protein is CSVERGGRTGTEAFF.

The chain combines TRBV9 with TRBJ2-5; 8 bases agree with TRBD1. Germline V gives CDR1 SGDLS, CDR2 YYNGEE. This CDR3 spans 15 amino acids. V was clipped by 4 bases and J by 4 bases; unmatched bases: 9. CDR3 loop: CASSSRNRGAETQYF. CDR3 nucleotides: TGTGCCAGCAGCTCCCGGAACAGGGGGGCAGAGACCCAGTACTTC.